This T cell receptor (beta chain) was recovered during a study of tissue T cells after allogeneic stem cell transplantation. This CDR3 has 15 residues. CDR1 is NNHDY and CDR2 is SYVADS in the germline V gene. V was pared by 0 bases and J by 3 bases, with 5 bases of the junction left unmatched. In its sample, this clone was seen a few times. The genes are named according to mouse. The CDR3 goes on 1 residue after the read ends, and that part is filled in from the germline J gene. Method: immunoSEQ multiplex PCR; TCRdb's copy keeps in-frame clones and lacks some. The table records roughly 5,300 clones, over 50% of them present only once. As to time point: mouse harvest day 7 after allogeneic transplant. The graft held 10^6 splenic CD5+ T cells and 10^7 T-cell-depleted bone marrow cells.

The specimen was gut tissue. The chain links TRBV13-3 to TRBJ2-7, with 8 bases matching TRBD2. The sequence came from a female BALB/c mouse given C57BL/6 T cells with graft-versus-host disease after an allogeneic hematopoietic cell transplant. The sequenced part of the CDR3 DNA is TGTGCCAGCAGTGATGGCCAGACTGGGGACTATGAACAGTAC. This gives the protein CASSDGQTGDYEQY. The full CDR3 is CASSDGQTGDYEQYF.